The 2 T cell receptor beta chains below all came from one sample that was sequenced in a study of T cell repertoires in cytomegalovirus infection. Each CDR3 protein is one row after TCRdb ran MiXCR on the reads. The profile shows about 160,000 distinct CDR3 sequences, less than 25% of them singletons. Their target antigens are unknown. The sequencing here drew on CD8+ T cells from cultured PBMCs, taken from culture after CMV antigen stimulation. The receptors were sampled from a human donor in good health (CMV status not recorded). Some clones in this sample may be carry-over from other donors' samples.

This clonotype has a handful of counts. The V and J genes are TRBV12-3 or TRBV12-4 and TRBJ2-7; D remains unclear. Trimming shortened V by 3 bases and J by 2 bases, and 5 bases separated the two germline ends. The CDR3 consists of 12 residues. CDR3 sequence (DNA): TGTGCCAGCAGTTTGCCCCCCTACGAGCAGTACTTC. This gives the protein CASSLPPYEQYF.

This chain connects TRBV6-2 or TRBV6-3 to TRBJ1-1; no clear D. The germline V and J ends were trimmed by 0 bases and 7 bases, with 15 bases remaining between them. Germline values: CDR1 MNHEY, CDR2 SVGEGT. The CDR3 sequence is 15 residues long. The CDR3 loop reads CASSYSFPGPDEAFF. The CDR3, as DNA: TGTGCCAGCAGTTACTCATTCCCAGGCCCTGATGAAGCTTTCTTT.